This entry lists 7 T cell receptor beta chains sequenced from one sample in a study of control samples from healthy donors and cancer patients. Only in-frame clones appear in the TCRdb table, and some are missing; sequencing was by immunoSEQ multiplex PCR. The sample records about 120,000 clones, 70% to 90% being singletons. The sequencing input was blood. The origin of the receptors is a woman between 70 and 85 years old in good health.

The chain recombines TRBV2 with TRBJ1-1; D ambiguous. Germline CDR1 and CDR2: SNHLY and FYNNEI. The CDR3 runs to 15 residues. With 4 bases removed from V and 4 bases from J, the gap between germline ends came to 16 bases. CDR3 nucleotides: TGTGCCAGCAGTGTTACCCCCCCCGGGGTCACTGAAGCTTTCTTT. Its protein product is CASSVTPPGVTEAFF.

This chain uses TRBV3-1 (or the pseudogene TRBV3-2) with TRBJ1-2, with 7 nucleotides matching TRBD1. Germline CDR1 and CDR2: LGHDT and YNNKEL (reference sequence). V was pared by 4 bases and J by 8 bases, with 4 bases of the junction left unmatched. This CDR3 has 12 residues. CDR3 nucleotide sequence: TGTGCCAGCAGCCTATACAGGGGCGGCTACACCTTC. Residues: CASSLYRGGYTF.

Details on this clone: The junction and the germline gene differ at one end; a read error may be behind it. Distinct nucleotide sequences in the sample also encode this CDR3. J is TRBJ2-5 and V is TRBV18; TRBD1 might be the D (6 bases). The length of the CDR3 is 13 residues. Germline V CDR1 and CDR2: KGHSH, LQKENI. The CDR3 DNA sequence: TGTGCCAGCTCGCCACAGGGTAAAGAGACCCAGTACTTC. This sequence encodes CASSPQGKETQYF. Complete variable domain (other parts from reference TRBV18 and TRBJ2-5): NAGVMQNPRHLVRRRGQEARLRCSPMKGHSHVYWYRQLPEEGLKFMVYLQKENIIDESGMPKERFSAEFPKEGPSILRIQQVVRGDSAAYFCASSPQGKETQYFGPGTRLLVL.

This chain joins TRBV4-1 and TRBJ1-4; D unclear. From germline, CDR1 is MGHRA and CDR2 YSYEKL. CDR3 length: 12 amino acids. Trimming shortened V by 2 bases and J by 6 bases, and 4 bases separated the two germline ends. Here the CDR3 DNA reads TGCGCCAGCAGCCAACCTGATGAAAAACTGTTTTTT. Protein product: CASSQPDEKLFF.

This clone was recorded a few times. For the CDR3, the DNA is TGCGCCAGCAGCTTGATGGGGGGGGCGGCAGATACGCAGTATTTT. It yields the protein CASSLMGGAADTQYF. The chain uses TRBV5-1 and TRBJ2-3, with a possible D match to TRBD2 (7 bases). The CDR3 is made up of 15 amino acids. V lost 1 base and J lost 4, with 13 bases in between. Germline V CDR1 and CDR2: SGHRS, YFSETQ.

The chain employs TRBV6-2 or TRBV6-3 and TRBJ1-2, with D possibly TRBD1 on 5 matching bases. This CDR3 spans 17 amino acids. V dropped 2 bases and J dropped 1 base, with 17 bases sitting between them. From germline, CDR1 is MNHEY and CDR2 SVGEGT. The chain's CDR3 is CASSYGPTGPYNYGYTF. Here the CDR3 DNA reads TGTGCCAGCAGTTACGGACCTACAGGACCTTATAACTATGGCTACACCTTC.

V gene TRBV4-1 combines with J gene TRBJ1-5, with D maybe TRBD1 (5 bases). V lost 1 base to trimming and J lost 0 bases, with 16 bases between them. The CDR3 covers 18 residues. Germline loops: CDR1 MGHRA, CDR2 YSYEKL. The CDR3, as DNA: TGCGCCAGCAGCCAAGTGCCGGGACGCCGGAATAGCAATCAGCCCCAGCATTTT. This translates into CASSQVPGRRNSNQPQHF.